The entry that follows covers one T cell receptor (beta chain) sequence. It lacks a known antigen. This sample was included in a study of cytomegalovirus exposure and HLA in healthy donors (dated by TCRdb to the late 2010s). Turning to the overall study: In an earlier analysis of under 750 of the donors, 276 Gb of sequence data and approximately 120 million unique TCR beta sequences from 180 million or so T cells were reported. Among the roughly 400 genotyped donors, 81% belonged to the genetic ancestry cluster associated with self-reported Caucasian donors. Genome-wide SNP genotypes for about 60% of the roughly 700 donors were used in a later genetic analysis, which treated that subset as a discovery cohort. An early release covering roughly 640 HLA-typed donors comprised about 290 gigabases of sequencing data and approximately 85 million unique TCR sequences. Typing coverage varied by locus: roughly 629-630 donors for A, B, C, DRB1 and DQB1; roughly 510 for DQA1; about 590 for DPA1; approximately 450 for DPB1. High-throughput TCR immunosequencing, statistical association of individual TCRs with disease status, and machine learning were combined to predict cytomegalovirus infection status. Donor age, sex, ethnicity and CMV serostatus were collected together with the repertoire data. The aim of the study was to test whether cataloging public T cell receptors could identify signatures of past pathogen exposure. Every repertoire in the discovery cohort had been generated on one and the same sequencing platform. In an earlier analysis of about 590 of the donors, high-throughput TCR beta sequencing was used to judge whether each TCR beta V gene segment behaved as functional or pseudogenic. Class I and class II HLA loci were covered by the typing at four-digit resolution. The later analysis used no new phenotypic data to find candidate immune exposures, relying instead on TCR beta sequences and their occurrence across donors. Four or five DR-DQ haplotypes were handled as single units for association and clustering, since linkage in the cohort was strong. On average, roughly 240,000 unique TCR beta nucleotide sequences were sequenced per donor among 398 genotyped donors of the cohort, with roughly 20% of those sequences being non-productive. In addition to the first cohort of approximately 650 subjects, a separate validation cohort of around 110 different subjects was used. In a later analysis, previously published TCR beta repertoires from hundreds of donors were re-analyzed and high-resolution HLA genotyping was added so that TCR occurrence patterns could be studied. The study profiled the T cell repertoires of 500 to 800 subjects by immunosequencing and related them to cytomegalovirus serostatus.

Library preparation was by the immunoSEQ multiplex PCR assay. A mixture of 60 forward primers for TCR Vbeta segments and 13 reverse primers for TCR Jbeta segments was used in the multiplex PCR. Amplification of the CDR3 region of rearranged TCR beta genes was performed with a multiplex PCR assay on genomic DNA. Amplified TCR beta libraries were sequenced as 87-base-pair reads on the Illumina HiSeq System. The authors' analysis ran thus. A later analysis counted some 80 million unique TCR beta chains across the 666 repertoires, and about 10 million of these chains were shared by at least two donors. To remove PCR and sequencing errors, raw reads were error-corrected and collapsed into unique sequences using a nearest-neighbor algorithm that merged closely related sequences. Alignment of CDR3 sequences to IMGT reference sequences was used to assign V, D and J gene segments. Each retained sequence needed at least a six-nucleotide match to both a V gene segment and a J gene segment. A rearrangement was called productive if the CDR3 had no stop codons and remained in frame with V and J, and every other rearrangement was called non-productive. Following IMGT convention, CDR3 was defined as the stretch from the second conserved V-encoded cysteine to the conserved J-encoded phenylalanine. The earlier analysis of more than 450 of the donors excluded sequences that lacked an unambiguous match to a single V gene segment. An earlier analysis of fewer than 650 of the donors classified V segments as functional when productive rearrangements were above 56.7% and as segregating when the standard deviation between donors was above 5%. A statistical classification framework was built for diagnosing cytomegalovirus status from the catalog of TCR beta chain sequences. In a later analysis, V and J genes were assigned by comparing TCR nucleotide sequences against IMGT/GENE-DB human TR gene sequences. In a later analysis, CDR3 sequences and most-parsimonious VDJ recombination scenarios were assigned using the TCRdist pipeline. In a later analysis, each TCR beta chain was defined by its CDR3 amino acid sequence together with its V-gene family, and reads without a unique V-gene family were excluded. As a way to deal with suspected cross-contamination and a sequencing artifact, a later analysis dropped roughly 620 nucleotide sequences that were highly shared and had low generation probability. In a later analysis, a clonal expansion index for each public chain was calculated from normalized within-repertoire ranks of inferred template counts. Generation probabilities in a later analysis came from a VDJ recombination model fitted to out-of-frame rearrangements, and those results were checked against IGoR. In a later analysis, hypergeometric tests were used to score TCR-TCR, TCR-HLA and TCR-CMV co-occurrence, with a repertoire-size bias correction applied to TCR pairs. A later analysis estimated false discovery rates by permuting HLA or CMV assignments 20 times. In a later analysis, co-occurring TCRs were grouped using DBSCAN, and TCRdist sequence similarity was added for clustering within HLA-allele-positive subsets. Repertoires with fewer than 30,000 or more than 120,000 public chains, plus five repertoires with anomalous nucleotide sharing, were excluded from co-occurrence clustering. Held by TCRdb, this immuneACCESS table contains in-frame sequences only and omits some clones. Under half of the omission traces to an unresolved V gene where checked; the cause of the rest is unknown. V, J and clone size are those of that table, while D and trimming were read from the DNA. This sample's table has entries for some 70,000 clones. The ten largest make up roughly 0.9% of the sample.

The cohort consisted of 600 to 750 healthy bone marrow donors. All cohort members were sampled while nominally healthy, although unrecorded immune exposures were likely present. The donor was CMV seronegative and belonged to the group of 352 seronegative cohort members. A peripheral blood sample was provided by each donor, and peripheral blood mononuclear cells were used for TCR beta sequencing. The Qiagen DNeasy Blood Extraction Kit was used to extract genomic DNA from the blood cell samples. Results and caveats for the whole study, not just this receptor: A later analysis found that HLA-associated TCR beta chains were more clonally expanded and had lower generation probabilities than equally common non-associated chains. Immune exposure information for the cohort was limited to CMV serostatus. In a later genetic analysis, a missense DCLRE1C variant was associated with V-gene and J-gene trimming of TCR beta chains, and the association was replicated in an independent cohort. Cytomegalovirus status was reported to be diagnosed by the classifier with high specificity and sensitivity in both the original and validation cohorts. In the study, 164 TCR beta chains were listed as associated with cytomegalovirus. Compared with the approximately 710-donor mean, donors in an Asian-associated ancestry cluster had fewer N-insertions in productive TCRs, according to a later genetic analysis. In vitro tests confirmed that a few of the cytomegalovirus-associated TCR beta chains recognize cytomegalovirus antigens. In a later analysis, most CMV-associated TCR beta chains were found to appear HLA-restricted, with HLA associations seemingly driven largely by CMV exposure. A later analysis found that TCR association rates varied across HLA loci, with DRB1 alleles showing the most associated TCRs and HLA-C alleles the fewest. Across donors, most TCR sequences were observed very rarely, whereas some public TCRs were present in many individuals. A cluster of highly shared sequence variants was judged likely to represent a technical artifact of the sequencing pipeline. The authors suggested that the approach could potentially be extended to other disease states and immunological phenotypes. Broadly in line with IMGT annotations, most TCR beta V segments showed up in productive rearrangements about 87% or about 30% of the time in an earlier analysis of 587 of the donors. Correlated functional status among segregating V segments might reflect linkage disequilibrium, but an unknown experimental factor could not be ruled out. In a later analysis, 15,000 to 20,000 TCR beta sequences were associated with specific HLA alleles at a false discovery rate of 0.05. Some 15 rarely observed V segments, including chromosome 9 orphons, were excluded from the earlier analysis of several hundred of the donors because counts were too low. A further reported finding was that TCR beta sequences accurately predicted the HLA-A and HLA-B alleles for most subjects in the first cohort. Presence/absence analyses assumed roughly uniform sequencing depth across donors, an assumption that may not hold. HLA typing was unavailable for some donors at each locus, so association tests used only the typed subset. When HLA alleles, especially DR and DQ, strongly co-occurred, TCR associations were difficult to assign to individual alleles. Several of the top co-occurrence clusters appeared to be linked to parvovirus B19, influenza, CMV and Epstein-Barr virus, according to a later analysis. The cohort was sequenced for TCR beta chains only, and without alpha or paired-chain data the features that could be detected were limited.

Sequencing was carried out using PBMCs. This sequence originates from a boy younger than 18 in good health and CMV-seronegative.

The base sequence is TGCGCCAGCAGCCCCGGACAGACAACTAATGAAAAACTGTTTTTT. Its protein product is CASSPGQTTNEKLFF. The chain uses TRBV5-1 and TRBJ1-4, with a weak D call of TRBD1 (6 bases match). Reading the germline V gene gives CDR1 SGHRS and CDR2 YFSETQ. V sheds 4 bases and J sheds 0 bases, leaving 10 bases between their ends. The CDR3 runs 15 residues from the cysteine to the phenylalanine. Only the CDR3 part of the read is kept: 45 bases, read in frame from the first base.